The 22 T cell receptor beta chains reported below all come from one sample, sequenced in a study of early T cells in non-severe SARS-CoV-2 infection. TCRdb passed the 5' RACE reads through MiXCR, listing each CDR3 protein once. The sample records tens of thousands of distinct CDR3 sequences, roughly 6.5% being singletons. This material consisted of whole blood, taken at baseline. The source is an adult who was a healthcare worker with PCR-confirmed SARS-CoV-2 infection or an uninfected control (not recorded which).

This clonotype occurred many times. The V and J genes are TRBV7-2 and TRBJ2-1; TRBD1 agrees at 8 bases. The germline V gene has CDR1 SGHTA and CDR2 FQGNSA. The CDR3 contains 16 residues. Germline trimming cut 0 bases from V and 8 bases from J; bases unmatched to any gene: 9. The CDR3 here is CASSLAIGQGLDEQFF. CDR3 DNA: TGTGCCAGCAGCTTAGCGATCGGACAGGGCCTGGATGAGCAGTTCTTC.

This clonotype was seen only once. CDR3 nucleotide sequence: TGTGCCAGCTCACGGGACAGGAATGAGCAGTTCTTC. This encodes CASSRDRNEQFF. The chain has TRBV18 and TRBJ2-1; 8 bases line up with TRBD1. Germline CDR1 KGHSH, CDR2 LQKENI. J gave up 7 bases and V 4 bases, and 0 bases lay outside the gene matches. The CDR3 has 12 residues.

The sample holds many counts of this clonotype. V gene TRBV6-6 combines with J gene TRBJ2-6; weak D call: TRBD2 (6 bases). The CDR3 consists of 16 residues. Germline V CDR1 and CDR2: MNHNY, SVGAGI (reference sequence). Trimming cost V 5 bases and J 2 bases, with 13 bases left between them. The CDR3 spells CASSQPGVAGANVLTF. The CDR3 DNA follows: TGTGCCAGCAGTCAGCCGGGGGTGGCTGGGGCCAACGTCCTGACTTTC.

This clonotype has only a few counts. V is TRBV12-3 or TRBV12-4 and J is TRBJ1-2, with 7 bases that match TRBD1. V was pared by 6 bases and J by 6 bases, with 13 bases of the junction left unmatched. The CDR3 has 15 residues. For the CDR3, the DNA is TGTGCCAGCAGCTTATACGAGGGGGCACGAGATGGCTACACCTTC. Translating gives CASSLYEGARDGYTF.

This clonotype has at least ten counts. The chain employs TRBV12-3 or TRBV12-4 and TRBJ2-7; a possible D gene is TRBD1 (6 bases). The CDR3 contains 13 residues. Trimming cost V 6 bases and J 3 bases, with 12 bases left between them. The CDR3 spells CASRLGQNYEQYF. The CDR3 DNA reads TGTGCCAGCAGATTGGGACAAAACTACGAGCAGTACTTC.

This clonotype was seen at least ten times. This chain joins TRBV11-2 and TRBJ2-7; the D is unclear. The CDR3 covers 14 residues. Trimming pared 1 base from V and 2 bases from J, leaving 9 bases between. Germline V CDR1 and CDR2: SGHAT, FQNNGV. CDR3 sequence reads: CASSLGITAYEQYF. The CDR3 region has the DNA TGTGCCAGCAGCTTAGGTATCACAGCCTACGAGCAGTACTTC.

This clonotype showed up many times. The rearrangement uses TRBV4-3 and TRBJ2-1; TRBD2 is a possible D gene (6 bases). CDR3 length: 15 amino acids. Per germline, CDR1 LGHNA and CDR2 YSLEER. The V gene lost 0 bases and the J gene lost 8 bases, with 14 bases spanning the gap. The CDR3 protein is CASSQDGGAADEQFF. The CDR3 DNA sequence: TGCGCCAGCAGCCAAGATGGCGGGGCGGCGGATGAGCAGTTCTTC.

This clonotype was seen repeatedly, ten times or more. The chain combines TRBV12-3 or TRBV12-4 with TRBJ2-5, with 9 bases identical to TRBD2. Trimming took 5 bases from V and 4 from J; bases not matched to a gene: 14. The length of the CDR3 is 17 residues. The CDR3 DNA reads TGTGCCAGCAGTCCCAGCCGGACGGGAGCGGGGGGAGAGACCCAGTACTTC. It yields the protein CASSPSRTGAGGETQYF.

This clonotype was recorded many times. V usage is TRBV9 and J usage is TRBJ2-5, with a possible D match to TRBD1 (6 bases). Germline V gene data show CDR1 as SGDLS and CDR2 as YYNGEE. This CDR3 contains 14 residues. V was pared by 3 bases and J by 2 bases, with 11 bases between. The CDR3 nucleotides are TGTGCCAGCAGCGCCCCAGGGGATCAAGAGACCCAGTACTTC. Translated: CASSAPGDQETQYF.

Many counts were recorded for this clonotype. The chain links TRBV10-3 to TRBJ2-7, with D tentatively TRBD2 (5 bases). Between the trimmed V and J ends, which lost 5 bases and 5 bases, there was a span of 10 bases. Germline V gene lookup returns CDR1 ENHRY and CDR2 SYGVKD. CDR3 length: 12 residues. The CDR3 nucleotides read TGTGCCATCAGTCGGATAGCGAACGAGCAGTACTTC. Its translation is CAISRIANEQYF.

Only a few counts were recorded for this clonotype. The chain carries TRBV20-1 and TRBJ2-1; perhaps TRBD1 as D (5 bases). There are 16 residues in the CDR3. Germline CDR1 reads DFQATT; CDR2 reads SNEGSKA (reference sequence). V was pared by 0 bases and J by 0 bases, with 12 bases between. CDR3 sequence (DNA): TGCAGTGCTAGAGATCCAAACAGGCGCTCCTACAATGAGCAGTTCTTC. This translates into CSARDPNRRSYNEQFF.

There are many counts of this clonotype. This chain connects TRBV6-2 or TRBV6-3 to TRBJ2-5; no reliable D call. The CDR3 has 13 residues. Germline assignment: CDR1 MNHEY and CDR2 SVGEGT. V lost 7 bases and J lost 3, with 12 bases in between. CDR3 bases: TGTGCCAGCAAGGTTTGGGCGGAAGAGACCCAGTACTTC. This sequence encodes CASKVWAEETQYF.

This clonotype was recorded at least ten times. V usage is TRBV20-1 and J usage is TRBJ2-1; TRBD2 matches 7 bases. The CDR3 extends over 14 amino acids. The V gene end was trimmed by 7 bases and the J gene end by 3 bases; junction bases not matched to a gene: 9. The germline CDR1 and CDR2 sequences are DFQATT and SNEGSKA (reference sequence). CDR3 region: CSVLPGGYYNEQFF. In DNA, the CDR3 is TGCAGTGTTCTTCCCGGGGGGTACTACAATGAGCAGTTCTTC.

This clonotype was seen a handful of times. The CDR3 spells CASNQGAGTDTQYF. CDR3 sequence (DNA): TGTGCCAGCAACCAGGGCGCAGGGACAGATACGCAGTATTTT. This sequence joins TRBV3-1 and TRBJ2-3, with D possibly matching TRBD1 (5 bases). V lost 7 bases and J 3 bases, leaving 14 bases between the germline ends. Germline V gene sequence: CDR1 LGHDT, CDR2 YNNKEL (reference sequence). CDR3 size: 14 residues.

There are a few counts of this clonotype. J is TRBJ2-4 and V is TRBV12-3 or TRBV12-4; 10 bases fit TRBD2. The CDR3 has 16 amino acids. Trimming cost V 6 bases and J 0 bases; bases outside gene matches: 5. The CDR3 sequence: CASSPSSGGAKNIQYF. In DNA, the CDR3 is TGTGCCAGCAGCCCCTCTAGCGGGGGAGCCAAAAACATTCAGTACTTC.

This clonotype was seen at least ten times. The chain uses TRBV5-6 and TRBJ2-6, with D unclear. Between the trimmed V and J ends, which lost 2 bases and 1 base, there was a span of 4 bases. Germline V gene sequence: CDR1 SGHDT, CDR2 YYEEEE. The CDR3 is 14 residues long. The CDR3 sequence is CASSFGSGANVLTF. CDR3 bases: TGTGCCAGCAGCTTTGGGTCTGGGGCCAACGTCCTGACTTTC.

This clonotype was recorded a few times. This chain uses TRBV6-6 with TRBJ2-5, with 9 bases lining up with TRBD1. This CDR3 has 19 residues. After removal of 5 bases from V and 4 bases from J, the junction contained 20 bases not matched to a gene. Germline V gene lookup returns CDR1 MNHNY and CDR2 SVGAGI (reference sequence). The CDR3 is CASSRIPDRGFLSGETQYF. The CDR3 DNA sequence: TGTGCCAGCAGTCGAATTCCGGACAGGGGTTTCCTTTCTGGAGAGACCCAGTACTTC.

This clonotype was counted only a few times. The genes are TRBV11-2 and TRBJ2-7; 9 bases match TRBD1. Germline trimming cut 0 bases from V and 2 bases from J; bases unmatched to any gene: 2. This CDR3 comprises 15 residues. Germline CDR1 and CDR2: SGHAT and FQNNGV. The CDR3 coding sequence is TGTGCCAGCAGCTTAGAACGGACAGGGGCCTACGAGCAGTACTTC. Residues: CASSLERTGAYEQYF.

This clonotype was detected many times. CDR3 residues: CASSQARGPVYEQYF. The CDR3 DNA follows: TGTGCCAGCAGCCAAGCCCGCGGGCCGGTTTACGAGCAGTACTTC. The chain carries TRBV4-2 and TRBJ2-7; D is perhaps TRBD2 (5 bases). CDR1 LGHNA and CDR2 YNFKEQ come from the germline V gene. With 1 base removed from V and 4 bases from J, the gap between germline ends came to 14 bases. This CDR3 is 15 amino acids long.

The rearrangement links TRBV6-1 to TRBJ1-2, with 7 bases lining up with TRBD1. V shed 7 bases and J 4 bases; nucleotides not matched to a gene: 6. This CDR3 region has 13 residues. The V gene's germline CDR1 is MNHNS and CDR2 SASEGT. This chain's CDR3 is CASNPRDSYGYTF. CDR3 sequence (DNA): TGTGCCAGCAACCCCCGGGACAGCTATGGCTACACCTTC.

The J gene is TRBJ1-1, the V gene TRBV4-1; the D gene is possibly TRBD1 (5 bases). V was trimmed by 1 base and J by 4 bases, leaving 10 bases between them. The germline V gene encodes CDR1 MGHRA and CDR2 YSYEKL. This CDR3 comprises 14 residues. Here the CDR3 reads CASSQAGMVTEAFF. CDR3 nucleotides: TGCGCCAGCAGCCAAGCAGGGATGGTCACTGAAGCTTTCTTT.

The table lists this clonotype with a count of one. A much larger clone lies a single base off, so this may be a read error. V is TRBV12-3 or TRBV12-4 and J is TRBJ1-6, with 8 bases aligning to TRBD1. J lost 0 bases, V lost 8 bases, and 12 bases had no gene match. There are 18 residues in the CDR3. The CDR3 loop is CASGRTGMGSSYNSPLHF. The DNA of the CDR3 is TGTGCCAGCGGTCGGACAGGGATGGGGAGCTCCTATAATTCACCCCTCCACTTT.